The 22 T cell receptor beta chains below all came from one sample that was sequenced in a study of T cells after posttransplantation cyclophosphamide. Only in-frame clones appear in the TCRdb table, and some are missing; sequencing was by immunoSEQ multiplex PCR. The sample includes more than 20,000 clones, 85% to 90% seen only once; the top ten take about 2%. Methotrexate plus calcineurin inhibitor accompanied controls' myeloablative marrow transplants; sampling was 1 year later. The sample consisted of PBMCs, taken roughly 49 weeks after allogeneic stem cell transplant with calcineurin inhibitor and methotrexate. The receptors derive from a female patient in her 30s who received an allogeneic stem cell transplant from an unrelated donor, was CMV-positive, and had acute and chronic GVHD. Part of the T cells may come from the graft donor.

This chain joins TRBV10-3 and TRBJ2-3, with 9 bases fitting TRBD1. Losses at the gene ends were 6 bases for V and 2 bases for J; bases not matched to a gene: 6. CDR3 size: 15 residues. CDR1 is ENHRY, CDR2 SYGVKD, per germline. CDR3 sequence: CAIRTGGSVTDTQYF. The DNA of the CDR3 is TGTGCCATCAGGACAGGGGGGTCGGTCACAGATACGCAGTATTTT.

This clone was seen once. The CDR3 here is CASSFEERVASGYTF. In DNA form, the CDR3 reads TGTGCCAGCAGCTTCGAGGAACGAGTAGCCTCTGGCTACACCTTC. V is TRBV7-8 and J is TRBJ1-2; no firm D call. CDR3 size: 15 residues. CDR1 is SGHVS and CDR2 is FQNEAQ in the germline V gene. Trimming took 3 bases from V and 7 from J, leaving 18 bases between them.

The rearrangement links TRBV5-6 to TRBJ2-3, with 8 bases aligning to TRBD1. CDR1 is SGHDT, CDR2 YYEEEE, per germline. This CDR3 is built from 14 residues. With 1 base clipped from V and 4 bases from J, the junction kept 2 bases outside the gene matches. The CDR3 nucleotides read TGTGCCAGCAGCTTGCAGGGGGCTGCAGATACGCAGTATTTT. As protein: CASSLQGAADTQYF.

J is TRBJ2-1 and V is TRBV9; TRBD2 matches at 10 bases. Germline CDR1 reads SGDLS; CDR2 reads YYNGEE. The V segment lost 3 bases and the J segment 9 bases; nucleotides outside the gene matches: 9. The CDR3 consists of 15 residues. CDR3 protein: CASSGRAGGRGEQFF. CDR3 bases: TGTGCCAGCAGCGGAAGAGCGGGAGGGCGGGGTGAGCAGTTCTTC.

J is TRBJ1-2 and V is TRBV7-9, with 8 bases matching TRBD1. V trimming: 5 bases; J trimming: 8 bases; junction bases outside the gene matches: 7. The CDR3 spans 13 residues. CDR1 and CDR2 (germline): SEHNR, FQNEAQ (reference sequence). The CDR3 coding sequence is TGTGCCAGCAGCCCGACAGGGGAATACGGCTACACCTTC. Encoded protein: CASSPTGEYGYTF.

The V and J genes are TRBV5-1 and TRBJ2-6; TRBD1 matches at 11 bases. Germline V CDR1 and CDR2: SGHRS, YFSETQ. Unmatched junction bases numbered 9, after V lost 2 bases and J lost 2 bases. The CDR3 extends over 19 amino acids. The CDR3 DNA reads TGCGCCAGCAGCTTCGGGTCCGGGACAGGGGGAGCTGGGGCCAACGTCCTGACTTTC. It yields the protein CASSFGSGTGGAGANVLTF.

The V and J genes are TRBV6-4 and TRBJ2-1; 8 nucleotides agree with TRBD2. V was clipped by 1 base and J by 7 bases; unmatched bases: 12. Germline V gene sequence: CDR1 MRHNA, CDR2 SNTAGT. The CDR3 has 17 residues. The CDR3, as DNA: TGTGCCAGCAGTGACTTTCCTATAGCGGGGAGGTCAAATGAGCAGTTCTTC. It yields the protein CASSDFPIAGRSNEQFF.

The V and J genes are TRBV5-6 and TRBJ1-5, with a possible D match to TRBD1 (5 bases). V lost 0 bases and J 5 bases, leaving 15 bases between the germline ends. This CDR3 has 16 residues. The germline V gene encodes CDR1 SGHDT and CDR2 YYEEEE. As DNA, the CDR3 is TGTGCCAGCAGCTTGGCCCGTCAGGGCTACGATCAGCCCCAGCATTTT. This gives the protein CASSLARQGYDQPQHF.

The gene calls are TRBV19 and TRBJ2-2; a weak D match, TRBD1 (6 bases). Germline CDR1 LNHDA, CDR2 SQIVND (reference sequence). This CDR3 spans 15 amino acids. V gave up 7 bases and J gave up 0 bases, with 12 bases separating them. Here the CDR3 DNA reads TGTGCCAGTACGCGGACAGAGCCGAACACCGGGGAGCTGTTTTTT. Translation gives CASTRTEPNTGELFF.

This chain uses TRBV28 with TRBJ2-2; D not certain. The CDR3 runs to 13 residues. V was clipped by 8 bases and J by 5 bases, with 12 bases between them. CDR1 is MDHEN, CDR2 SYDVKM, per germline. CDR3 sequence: CASLPPSTGELFF. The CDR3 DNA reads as TGTGCCAGCCTCCCCCCGAGTACCGGGGAGCTGTTTTTT.

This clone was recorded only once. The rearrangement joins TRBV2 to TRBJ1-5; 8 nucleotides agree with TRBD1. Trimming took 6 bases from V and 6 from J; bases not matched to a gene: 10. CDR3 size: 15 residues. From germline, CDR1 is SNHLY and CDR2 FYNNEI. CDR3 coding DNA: TGTGCCAGCAGAAGAGACAGGGGCGAGGGTCAGCCCCAGCATTTT. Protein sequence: CASRRDRGEGQPQHF.

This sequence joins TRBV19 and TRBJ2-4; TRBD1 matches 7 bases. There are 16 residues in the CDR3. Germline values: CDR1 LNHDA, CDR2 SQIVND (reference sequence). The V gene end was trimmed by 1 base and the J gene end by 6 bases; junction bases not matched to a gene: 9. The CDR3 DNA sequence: TGTGCCAGTAGTATAGTGGGGGACAGAAAAATAAACATTCAGTACTTC. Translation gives CASSIVGDRKINIQYF.

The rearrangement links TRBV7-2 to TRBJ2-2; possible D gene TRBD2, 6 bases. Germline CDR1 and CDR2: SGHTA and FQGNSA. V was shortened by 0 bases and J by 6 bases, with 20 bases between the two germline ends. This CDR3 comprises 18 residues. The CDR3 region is CASSLASRERNGPGELFF. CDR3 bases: TGTGCCAGCAGCTTAGCGTCCCGGGAGAGGAATGGGCCCGGGGAGCTGTTTTTT.

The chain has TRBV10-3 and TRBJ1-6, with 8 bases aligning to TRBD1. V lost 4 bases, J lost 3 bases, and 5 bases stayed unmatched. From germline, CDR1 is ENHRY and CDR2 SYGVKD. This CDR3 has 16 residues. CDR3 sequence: CAISGGTGDYNSPLHF. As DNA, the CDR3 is TGTGCCATCAGTGGAGGGACAGGAGACTATAATTCACCCCTCCACTTT.

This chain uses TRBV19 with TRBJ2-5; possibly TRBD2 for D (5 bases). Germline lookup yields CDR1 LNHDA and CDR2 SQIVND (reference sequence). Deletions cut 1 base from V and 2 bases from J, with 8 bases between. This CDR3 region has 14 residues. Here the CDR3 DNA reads TGTGCCAGTAGTATAGGGGCGGGTCAAGAGACCCAGTACTTC. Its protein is CASSIGAGQETQYF.

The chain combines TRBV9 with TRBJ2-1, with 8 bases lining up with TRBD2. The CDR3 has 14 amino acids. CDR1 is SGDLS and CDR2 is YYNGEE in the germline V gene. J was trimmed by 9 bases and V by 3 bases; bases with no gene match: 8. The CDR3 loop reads CASSGKRELPEQFF. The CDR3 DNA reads TGTGCCAGCAGCGGAAAGCGGGAGCTCCCTGAGCAGTTCTTC.

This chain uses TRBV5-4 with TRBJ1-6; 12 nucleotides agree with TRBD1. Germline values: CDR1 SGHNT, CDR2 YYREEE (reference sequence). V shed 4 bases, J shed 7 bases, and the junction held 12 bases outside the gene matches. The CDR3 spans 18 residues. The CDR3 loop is CASSGPEGTGGANSPLHF. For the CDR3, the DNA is TGTGCCAGCAGCGGACCTGAGGGGACAGGGGGCGCGAATTCACCCCTCCACTTT.

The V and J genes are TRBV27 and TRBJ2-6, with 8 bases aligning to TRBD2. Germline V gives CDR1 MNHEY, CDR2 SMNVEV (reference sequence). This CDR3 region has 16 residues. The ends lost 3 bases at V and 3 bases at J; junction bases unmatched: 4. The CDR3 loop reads CASSFAGGDGANVLTF. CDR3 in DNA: TGTGCCAGCAGTTTCGCGGGGGGCGATGGGGCCAACGTCCTGACTTTC.

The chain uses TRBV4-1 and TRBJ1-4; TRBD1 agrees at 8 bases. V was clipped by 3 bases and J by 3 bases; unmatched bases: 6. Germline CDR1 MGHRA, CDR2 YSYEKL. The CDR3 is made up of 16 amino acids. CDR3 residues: CASSQVQGVANEKLFF. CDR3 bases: TGCGCCAGCAGCCAGGTACAGGGGGTTGCTAATGAAAAACTGTTTTTT.

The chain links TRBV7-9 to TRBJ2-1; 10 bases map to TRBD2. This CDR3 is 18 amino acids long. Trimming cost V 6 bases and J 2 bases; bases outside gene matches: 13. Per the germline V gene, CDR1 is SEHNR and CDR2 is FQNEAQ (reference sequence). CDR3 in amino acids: CASRSTGLALYPYNEQFF. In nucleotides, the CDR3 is TGTGCCAGCAGGTCTACGGGACTAGCGCTGTACCCCTACAATGAGCAGTTCTTC.

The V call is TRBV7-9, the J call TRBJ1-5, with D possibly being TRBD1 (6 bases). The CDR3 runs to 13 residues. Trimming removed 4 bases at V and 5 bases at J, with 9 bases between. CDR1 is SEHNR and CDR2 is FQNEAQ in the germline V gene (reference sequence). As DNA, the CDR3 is TGTGCCAGCAGCTCTGGGACATATCAGCCCCAGCATTTT. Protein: CASSSGTYQPQHF.

CDR3 amino acids: CASSQWFGDSPRETQYF. The CDR3 DNA follows: TGCGCCAGCAGCCAATGGTTCGGGGACAGCCCCAGAGAGACCCAGTACTTC. V is TRBV4-3 and J is TRBJ2-5; 7 nucleotides line up with TRBD1. The CDR3 totals 17 residues. J gave up 4 bases and V 2 bases, and 13 bases lay outside the gene matches. Germline V gene lookup returns CDR1 LGHNA and CDR2 YSLEER.